The 16 T cell receptor beta chains below were found in one sample sequenced in a study of T cells in localized non-small cell lung cancer. Here immunoSEQ multiplex PCR was the method, and the copy in TCRdb shows in-frame clones only, minus some. The profile covers 20,000 to 30,000 clones, with 70% to 90% appearing a single time and around 6% taken by the ten largest. The sequences come from PBMCs, collected before any cancer treatment. These TCRs come from a man between 40 and 69 years old with stage II lung adenocarcinoma.

V gene TRBV6-4 combines with J gene TRBJ1-1, with D maybe TRBD1 (6 bases). Germline V gene lookup returns CDR1 MRHNA and CDR2 SNTAGT. The CDR3 loop spans 14 amino acids. V shed 5 bases and J shed 1 base, with 11 bases lying between them. CDR3 nucleotides: TGTGCCAGCAGTTCTGTAGGGGGGAACACTGAAGCTTTCTTT. This gives the protein CASSSVGGNTEAFF.

This chain links TRBV10-3 with TRBJ1-2; D unresolved. Germline V gene lookup returns CDR1 ENHRY and CDR2 SYGVKD. The germline V and J ends were trimmed by 3 bases and 3 bases, with 8 bases remaining between them. The CDR3 consists of 13 residues. CDR3 sequence reads: CAISEEGDYGYTF. Here the CDR3 DNA reads TGTGCCATCAGTGAAGAGGGCGACTATGGCTACACCTTC.

This sequence joins TRBV5-1 and TRBJ1-3, with TRBD1 identical over 7 bases. V trimming: 3 bases; J trimming: 0 bases; junction bases outside the gene matches: 3. This CDR3 is built from 15 residues. Germline CDR1 and CDR2: SGHRS and YFSETQ. The CDR3 loop is CASSWDSNSGNTIYF. Written as DNA, the CDR3 is TGCGCCAGCAGCTGGGACAGCAACTCTGGAAACACCATATATTTT.

The chain is built from TRBV7-8 and TRBJ1-1; no firm D call. Deletions cut 1 base from V and 0 bases from J, with 9 bases between. The CDR3 contains 15 residues. Germline loops: CDR1 SGHVS, CDR2 FQNEAQ. The CDR3 spells CASSLEDALNTEAFF. DNA of the CDR3: TGTGCCAGCAGCTTAGAAGATGCCCTGAACACTGAAGCTTTCTTT.

The rearrangement joins TRBV7-3 to TRBJ2-7; 8 nucleotides align to TRBD1. Per the germline V gene, CDR1 is SGHTA and CDR2 is FQGTGA. V gave up 5 bases and J gave up 6 bases; unmatched junction bases: 12. The CDR3 spans 15 residues. CDR3 DNA: TGTGCCAGCAGCCCCTCAGGGACCACAGGGGGCGAGCAGTACTTC. Amino acid sequence: CASSPSGTTGGEQYF.

This clone was recorded only once. The rearrangement uses TRBV6-5 and TRBJ1-5; D unclear. This CDR3 has 14 residues. Trimming pared 1 base from V and 5 bases from J, leaving 9 bases between. Germline CDR1 is MNHEY and CDR2 is SVGAGI. CDR3 in amino acids: CASSYFPDDQPQHF. As DNA, the CDR3 is TGTGCCAGCAGTTACTTCCCTGACGATCAGCCCCAGCATTTT.

This clone was picked up a small number of times. The V and J genes are TRBV9 and TRBJ2-1; TRBD2 aligns across 11 bases. J was trimmed by 8 bases and V by 0 bases; bases with no gene match: 4. The CDR3 loop spans 15 amino acids. Germline V gene sequence: CDR1 SGDLS, CDR2 YYNGEE. The CDR3 region has the DNA TGTGCCAGCAGCGTAGGAACTAGCGGGGGCGATGAGCAGTTCTTC. It yields the protein CASSVGTSGGDEQFF.

As DNA, the CDR3 is TGTGCCAGCAGCGTTGGGTTCTCGGGGGCGGTCGAGCAGTACTTC. Translated, it gives CASSVGFSGAVEQYF. The gene calls are TRBV9 and TRBJ2-7; D may correspond to TRBD1 or TRBD2 (6 bases each). Deletions cut 2 bases from V and 6 bases from J, with 18 bases between. The germline gives CDR1 SGDLS, CDR2 YYNGEE. This CDR3 has 15 amino acids.

V usage is TRBV9 and J usage is TRBJ1-2; perhaps TRBD1 as D (5 bases). V was pared by 0 bases and J by 8 bases, with 11 bases between. Germline CDR1 SGDLS, CDR2 YYNGEE. The CDR3 is 13 amino acids. The CDR3 DNA is TGTGCCAGCAGCGTAGATGGAAGGGGAGGCTACACCTTC. Protein sequence: CASSVDGRGGYTF.

The chain uses TRBV9 and TRBJ2-2, with D perhaps assigned TRBD1 or TRBD2 (5 bases each). CDR3 length: 11 amino acids. V was shortened by 7 bases and J by 6 bases, with 7 bases between the two germline ends. Germline assignment: CDR1 SGDLS and CDR2 YYNGEE. The CDR3 sequence is CASEGSGELFF. In DNA, the CDR3 is TGTGCCAGCGAGGGGTCCGGGGAGCTGTTTTTT.

The rearrangement joins TRBV29-1 to TRBJ2-7; a weak D match, TRBD1 (6 bases). Per germline, CDR1 SQVTM and CDR2 ANQGSEA. V gave up 8 bases and J gave up 3 bases, with 23 bases separating them. CDR3 length equals 15 residues. The CDR3 region has the DNA TGCAGCTTCACCTCAGGGGACGGCAACGACTACGAGCAGTACTTC. Its translation: CSFTSGDGNDYEQYF.

J is TRBJ2-3 and V is TRBV6-1; 8 bases agree with TRBD2. The germline CDR1 and CDR2 sequences are MNHNS and SASEGT. J gave up 1 base and V 7 bases, and 7 bases lay outside the gene matches. This CDR3 is 15 amino acids long. CDR3 residues: CASIRSGSGTDTQYF. The DNA of the CDR3 is TGTGCCAGCATTCGAAGCGGGAGCGGCACAGATACGCAGTATTTT.

This clone came up a few times. The rearrangement joins TRBV9 to TRBJ2-2, with 13 bases aligning to TRBD2. V lost 4 bases to trimming and J lost 8 bases; unmatched junction nucleotides: 8. Germline CDR1 reads SGDLS; CDR2 reads YYNGEE. This CDR3 has 16 residues. The CDR3 DNA is TGTGCCAGCAGCTTATCTGGACTAGCGGGAGTTGGGGAGCTGTTTTTT. Protein sequence: CASSLSGLAGVGELFF.

The chain recombines TRBV2 with TRBJ2-5; D not certain. Germline CDR1 reads SNHLY; CDR2 reads FYNNEI. The CDR3 extends over 13 amino acids. Between the trimmed V and J ends, which lost 7 bases and 1 base, there was a span of 10 bases. CDR3 sequence (DNA): TGTGCCAGCATGGCGCGACCCCAAGAGACCCAGTACTTC. Its protein is CASMARPQETQYF.

CDR3 loop: CASSSSMGKLFF. As DNA, the CDR3 is TGTGCCAGCAGCTCTTCTATGGGAAAACTGTTTTTT. The chain recombines TRBV7-2 with TRBJ1-4; D not certain. The CDR3 length is 12 residues. Deletions cut 4 bases from V and 10 bases from J, with 10 bases between. Germline V gene lookup returns CDR1 SGHTA and CDR2 FQGNSA.

The CDR3 DNA follows: TGTGCCAGCAGTGAAGGACTAGCTATTCCGAGGAACACCGGGGAGCTGTTTTTT. Protein: CASSEGLAIPRNTGELFF. This rearrangement joins TRBV6-1 to TRBJ2-2, with 7 bases fitting TRBD2. Germline assignment: CDR1 MNHNS and CDR2 SASEGT. This CDR3 has 18 amino acids. J lost 1 base, V lost 1 base, and 9 bases had no gene match.